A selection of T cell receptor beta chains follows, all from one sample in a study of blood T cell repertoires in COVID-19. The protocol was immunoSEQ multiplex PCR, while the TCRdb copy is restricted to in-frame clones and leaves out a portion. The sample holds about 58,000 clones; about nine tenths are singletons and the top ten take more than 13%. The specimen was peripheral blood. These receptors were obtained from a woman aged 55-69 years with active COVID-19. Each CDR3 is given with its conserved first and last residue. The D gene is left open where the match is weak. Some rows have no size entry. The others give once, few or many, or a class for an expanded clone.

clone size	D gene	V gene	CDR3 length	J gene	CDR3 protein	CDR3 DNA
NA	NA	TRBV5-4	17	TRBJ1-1	CASSLAGGVKVGTEAFF	TGTGCCAGCAGCTTGGCCGGGGGGGTAAAAGTGGGAACTGAAGCTTTCTTT
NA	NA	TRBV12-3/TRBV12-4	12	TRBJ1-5	CASSNYNLPQHF	TGTGCCAGCAGTAACTATAATCTGCCCCAGCATTTT
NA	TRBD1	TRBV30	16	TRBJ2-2	CAWSVGQVANTGELFF	TGTGCCTGGAGTGTCGGACAGGTCGCGAACACCGGGGAGCTGTTTTTT
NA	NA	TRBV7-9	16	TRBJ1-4	CASSLGRGATNEKLFF	TGTGCCAGCAGCTTAGGACGAGGTGCAACTAATGAAAAACTGTTTTTT
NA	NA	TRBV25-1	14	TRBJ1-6	CASSERQWNSPLHF	TGTGCCAGCAGTGAACGACAGTGGAATTCACCCCTCCACTTT
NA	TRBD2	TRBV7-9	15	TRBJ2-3	CASSLAGTKAGAQYF	TGTGCCAGCAGCTTAGCAGGGACTAAGGCCGGCGCGCAGTATTTT
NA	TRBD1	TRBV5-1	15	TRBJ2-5	CASSLVIGGGETQYF	TGCGCCAGCAGCTTAGTCATAGGGGGCGGAGAGACCCAGTACTTC
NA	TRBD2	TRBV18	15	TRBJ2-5	CASSRGLAVQETQYF	TGTGCCAGCTCACGGGGACTAGCCGTTCAAGAGACCCAGTACTTC
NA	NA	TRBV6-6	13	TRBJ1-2	CASYRGTAYGYTF	TGTGCCAGTTATCGCGGGACCGCTTATGGCTACACCTTC
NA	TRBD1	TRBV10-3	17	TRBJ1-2	CAISGAPGTDTNYGYTF	TGTGCCATCAGTGGTGCCCCAGGGACAGACACTAACTATGGCTACACCTTC
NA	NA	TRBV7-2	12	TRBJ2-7	CASRRQVDEQYF	TGTGCCAGCAGAAGACAGGTGGACGAGCAGTACTTC
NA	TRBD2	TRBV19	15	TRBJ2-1	CASSKGLAGDNEQFF	TGTGCCAGTAGCAAGGGACTAGCGGGGGACAATGAGCAGTTCTTC
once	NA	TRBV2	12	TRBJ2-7	CASSWFPREQYF	TGTGCCAGCAGTTGGTTTCCGAGGGAGCAGTACTTC
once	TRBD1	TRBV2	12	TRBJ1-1	CASSPGGTEAFF	TGTGCCAGCAGCCCAGGGGGAACTGAAGCTTTCTTT
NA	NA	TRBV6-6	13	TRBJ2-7	CASSYLYSYEQYF	TGTGCCAGCAGTTACCTATACAGCTACGAGCAGTACTTC
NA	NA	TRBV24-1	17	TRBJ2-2	CATSEAGTRGVTGELFF	TGTGCCACCAGTGAGGCCGGGACAAGGGGAGTCACCGGGGAGCTGTTTTTT
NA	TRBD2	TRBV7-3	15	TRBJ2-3	CASSPSGGRTDTQYF	TGTGCCAGCAGCCCTAGCGGGGGTCGAACAGATACGCAGTATTTT
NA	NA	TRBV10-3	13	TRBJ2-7	CAMRRDSSYEQYF	TGTGCCATGCGTCGGGACTCAAGCTACGAGCAGTACTTC
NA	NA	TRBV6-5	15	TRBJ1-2	CASSYYRSGLYGYTF	TGTGCCAGCAGTTATTACCGATCGGGACTCTATGGCTACACCTTC
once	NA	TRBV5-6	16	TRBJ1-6	CASSQLTASLNSPLHF	TGTGCCAGCAGCCAACTGACAGCCAGCTTAAATTCACCCCTCCACTTT
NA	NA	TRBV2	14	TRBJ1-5	CASSWGRGIQPQHF	TGTGCCAGCAGCTGGGGGCGGGGGATACAGCCCCAGCATTTT
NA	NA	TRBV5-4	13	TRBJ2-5	CASSYRDLETQYF	TGTGCCAGCAGCTACCGGGACTTAGAGACCCAGTACTTC
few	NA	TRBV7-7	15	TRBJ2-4	CASRTGVLTKNIQYF	TGTGCTAGCAGGACGGGAGTGCTTACCAAAAACATTCAGTACTTC
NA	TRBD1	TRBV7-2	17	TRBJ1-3	CASSLDPTGVTGNTIYF	TGTGCCAGCAGCTTAGATCCGACAGGGGTTACAGGAAACACCATATATTTT
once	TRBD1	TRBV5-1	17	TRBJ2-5	CASSWGTGGKGQETQYF	TGCGCCAGCAGCTGGGGGACAGGGGGCAAGGGCCAAGAGACCCAGTACTTC
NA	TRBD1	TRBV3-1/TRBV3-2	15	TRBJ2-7	CASSLGTGGIYEQYF	TGTGCCAGCAGCCTCGGGACAGGGGGAATCTACGAGCAGTACTTC
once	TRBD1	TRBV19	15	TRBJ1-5	CASSIGPGGSQPQHF	TGTGCCAGTAGTATCGGTCCAGGGGGATCTCAGCCCCAGCATTTT
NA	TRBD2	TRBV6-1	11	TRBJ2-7	CASGRGYEQYF	TGTGCCAGCGGGCGGGGGTACGAGCAGTACTTC
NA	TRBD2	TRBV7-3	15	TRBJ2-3	CASSERLAGINTQYF	TGTGCCAGCAGCGAGAGGCTAGCGGGGATAAATACGCAGTATTTT
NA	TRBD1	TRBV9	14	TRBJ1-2	CASSVGTGEYGYTF	TGTGCCAGCAGCGTAGGGACAGGGGAGTATGGCTACACCTTC
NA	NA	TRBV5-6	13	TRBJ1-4	CASSLGGQEKLFF	TGTGCCAGCAGCTTGGGAGGGCAGGAAAAACTGTTTTTT
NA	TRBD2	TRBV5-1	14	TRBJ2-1	CASSFRLAGTPVFF	TGCGCCAGCAGCTTTCGACTAGCGGGCACTCCCGTGTTCTTC
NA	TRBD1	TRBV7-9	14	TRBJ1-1	CASSYQGAPTEAFF	TGTGCCAGCAGCTATCAGGGGGCCCCCACTGAAGCTTTCTTT